This T cell receptor (beta chain) appears in the sequencing data of a study of blood T cell repertoires in COVID-19 (dated by TCRdb to about 2020). Study-level background: The collaborator samples originated in the United States, Italy and Spain and spanned the acute and convalescent phases of COVID-19. Where available, HLA class I and class II types were obtained from metadata supplied by the sample provider rather than from assay-based typing. The repertoires were made available in a free public database intended to serve as a resource for research on the immune response to SARS-CoV-2. The sample metadata nearly always contained a de-identified subject ID, COVID-19 status, age in years and sex. Deeply sampled blood TCRbeta repertoires from subjects exposed to, actively infected with, or recovered from COVID-19 were included in the dataset. The prospective study material was composed of cDNA or gDNA derived from T cells, B-cell-depleted T cells, or PBMCs. Samples were obtained from the ongoing ImmuneRACE study (first 160 participants) and from 950 to 1,500 subjects provided by 6 global collaborators.

Findings and caveats that apply to the study as a whole: The amount of clinical and demographic metadata varied by source and participant and was provided uncurated.

Taken from the germline V gene, the CDR1 and CDR2 loops are MGHRA and YSYEKL. At the junction V is shortened by 0 bases and J by 7 bases; bases outside the gene matches: 3. The CDR3 spans 15 residues, from the cysteine through the phenylalanine. Only CDR3 DNA is held: 45 bases, read in frame from base 1. As concerns this clone: The target of this receptor is not known. No much larger clonotype is one base removed from it; base qualities were not supplied.

TCRbeta CDR3 regions were amplified from genomic DNA by means of the immunoSEQ Assay, a bias-controlled multiplex PCR. The authors processed their data as follows. Nucleated cell counts per sample were estimated from amplification of reference gene primers within the assay. To quantify the absolute abundance of each unique TCRbeta CDR3 rearrangement, sequence reads were collapsed and filtered. Productive Simpson clonality was computed per sample as the square root of Simpson's diversity index over productive rearrangements. TCRdb obtained this table from immuneACCESS and retained in-frame rearrangements with V and J assigned. These tables miss some clones; where compared with another copy, unresolved V genes account for less than half of the shortfall, and the remainder is unexplained. V, J and clone size derive from that table, while D and trimming were established from the DNA sequence. The sample records some 210,000 clones, just under 85% of which are singletons. The ten largest clones add up to 7.5% to 8% of the sample.

The collaborating institutions used their own protocols to collect whole blood in K2EDTA tubes. Collaborator samples were shipped for TCRbeta analysis as frozen whole blood, isolated PBMCs, or DNA extracted from either sample type. This sequence uses TRBV4-1 and TRBJ2-1, and TRBD2 aligns with 10 junction nucleotides. The clonotype comes from a woman aged 45-59 years with active or convalescent COVID-19. The sequencing input was peripheral blood. CDR3 loop: CASSQDSGGANEQFF. The sequenced DNA is TGCGCCAGCAGCCAAGACAGCGGGGGGGCGAATGAGCAGTTCTTC.